This TCR beta chain was observed in a study of blood T cell repertoires in COVID-19 (dated by TCRdb to about 2020). General notes on the study: Samples from collaborators originated in the United States, Italy and Spain and spanned both the acute and convalescent phases of COVID-19. The prospective study material was composed of cDNA or gDNA derived from T cells, B-cell-depleted T cells, or PBMCs. Samples came from the ongoing ImmuneRACE study (first 160 participants) plus 1,254 subjects from 6 global collaborators. A freely available public database, intended as a resource for researchers studying the immune response to SARS-CoV-2, is where the repertoires were released. The dataset comprised deeply sampled blood TCRbeta repertoires from subjects exposed to, actively infected with, or recovered from COVID-19. The sample metadata nearly always contained a de-identified subject ID, COVID-19 status, age in years and sex. HLA class I and class II types, where available, came from metadata supplied by the sample provider rather than from assay-based typing. The paper as a whole reports these results and caveats: Clinical and demographic metadata were provided uncurated, with the amount varying by source and participant.

The immunoSEQ Assay, a bias-controlled multiplex PCR, was used to amplify TCRbeta CDR3 regions from genomic DNA. The original pipeline was this. The number of nucleated cells in each sample was estimated from the amplification of reference gene primers within the assay. To quantify the absolute abundance of each unique TCRbeta CDR3 rearrangement, sequence reads were collapsed and filtered. Productive Simpson clonality was computed per sample as the square root of Simpson's diversity index over productive rearrangements. TCRdb's version of the immuneACCESS table is confined to in-frame rearrangements and falls short of the full clone set. An unresolved V gene accounts for under half of the shortfall where checked; the remainder is of unknown origin. V and J calls and clone size follow that table, whereas D and trimming were derived from the DNA. The sample table records around 150,000 clones; around 87% of these occur just once. The top ten constitute about 2.5% of the sample.

As concerns this clone: Its antigen is still unknown. One base away there is no much larger clone; base qualities are not given.

The collaborating institutions used their own protocols to collect whole blood in K2EDTA tubes. Collaborator samples were shipped for TCRbeta analysis as frozen whole blood, isolated PBMCs, or DNA extracted from either sample type. The sequencing sample was made of peripheral blood. The TCR was taken from a man aged 50-59 years with active COVID-19.

The CDR3 region: CASSVAQDRAGNTIYF. The nucleotide sequence reads as follows: TGTGCCAGCAGCGTAGCCCAGGACAGGGCTGGAAACACCATATATTTT. The chain is encoded by TRBV9 joined to TRBJ1-3; TRBD1 matches 8 bases in the middle. The CDR3 sequence holds 16 residues, the cysteine and phenylalanine included. Here the CDR3 DNA is all that survives: 48 bases in frame from base 1. At the junction V is shortened by 0 bases and J by 2 bases; bases outside the gene matches: 4. Looking up the germline V gene yields CDR1 SGDLS and CDR2 YYNGEE.